This record looks at one T cell receptor beta chain sequence and its context. The sample is drawn from a study of T cell responses to AZD1222 COVID-19 vaccine. TCRdb's copy holds only in-frame clones and misses some; the assay was immunoSEQ multiplex PCR. The table shows over 50,000 clones, with 80% to 90% occurring only once. The input for sequencing was peripheral blood, taken 28 days after the second AZD1222 dose. The clonotype originates from an adult who received the AZD1222 COVID-19 vaccine.

The CDR3 coding sequence is TGTGCCAGCAGTGATACCGGGACAGCCGCCTACGAGCAGTACTTC. It encodes CASSDTGTAAYEQYF. The V call is TRBV2, the J call TRBJ2-7; 7 positions match TRBD1. The J segment lost 2 bases and the V segment lost 3 bases, leaving 7 bases of the junction unmatched. This CDR3 is 15 amino acids long. Per germline, CDR1 SNHLY and CDR2 FYNNEI.